The rows below give T cell receptor beta chains drawn from one sample of a study of blood T cell repertoires in COVID-19. Produced via immunoSEQ multiplex PCR; TCRdb's table is partial and in-frame only. The data hold hundreds of thousands of clones, with more than 80% observed a single time. Sequenced input: peripheral blood. The receptors originated from an elderly woman with COVID-19, enrolled during active disease. Both conserved end residues are part of each CDR3. Fields, in order: CDR3 DNA, CDR3 protein, D gene, clone size, V gene, J gene. The D gene is left open where the match is weak. Clone size appears in some rows only: once, few, many, or a class for an expanded clone.

TGTGCCACCAGCAGAGGGGGCGGGGAGACCCGGTACTTC	CATSRGGGETRYF	NA	NA	TRBV15	TRBJ2-5
TGTGCCAGCAGTTTAGGGTTCGGAGGGCAAGAGACCCAGTACTTC	CASSLGFGGQETQYF	NA	NA	TRBV28	TRBJ2-5
TGTGCCAGCAGTCCGGACGGGAGAAATGAGCAGTTCTTC	CASSPDGRNEQFF	NA	NA	TRBV11-3	TRBJ2-1
TGCGCCAGCAGCGACCGGGACAGGGGGCGAGACTATGGCTACACCTTC	CASSDRDRGRDYGYTF	TRBD1	NA	TRBV5-1	TRBJ1-2
TGTGCCAGCAGCCCGACGCTACTAGCGGGGTTTCAAGAGACCCAGTACTTC	CASSPTLLAGFQETQYF	TRBD2	NA	TRBV7-8	TRBJ2-5
TGTGCCAGTAGAGACTCAGGGGGCGCGGGAAACACCATATATTTT	CASRDSGGAGNTIYF	TRBD1	NA	TRBV2	TRBJ1-3
TGTGCCAGCAGCCGACGGCGGGCAACAAGCACAGATACGCAGTATTTT	CASSRRRATSTDTQYF	NA	NA	TRBV3-1/TRBV3-2	TRBJ2-3
TGCGCCAGCAGCTTAACAGGCGGCAATCAGCCCCAGCATTTT	CASSLTGGNQPQHF	NA	NA	TRBV5-1	TRBJ1-5
TGTGCCAGCAGTGGAAAAGGACAGATTGAAGCTTTCTTT	CASSGKGQIEAFF	NA	NA	TRBV25-1	TRBJ1-1
TGTGCCACCAGCAGAGATCGAACCACCCAGACACTTTACGAGCAGTACTTC	CATSRDRTTQTLYEQYF	NA	NA	TRBV15	TRBJ2-7
TGTGCCAGCAGTTGGGAAGGCAGGGGTAGCACTGAAGCTTTCTTT	CASSWEGRGSTEAFF	NA	NA	TRBV27	TRBJ1-1
TGTGCCAGCAGCTTAGGGGGGCAGGGTAAGGAAGGCTACACCTTC	CASSLGGQGKEGYTF	NA	few	TRBV7-2	TRBJ1-2
TGTGCGGCTAGTGGGAGTGATGGCTACACCTTC	CAASGSDGYTF	NA	NA	TRBV28	TRBJ1-2
TGTGCCAGCAGCCGACAGGGCGGCAATGAAAAACTGTTTTTT	CASSRQGGNEKLFF	TRBD1	NA	TRBV5-4	TRBJ1-4
TGTGCCAGCAGTAAAGGGACAGGGGGCGGGAGAGAGTCCCAGCATTTT	CASSKGTGGGRESQHF	TRBD1	few	TRBV27	TRBJ1-5
TGTGCCAGTAGTGTGTCAATCGGCCGAGGAAACTATGGCTACACCTTC	CASSVSIGRGNYGYTF	NA	few	TRBV19	TRBJ1-2
TGCGCCAGCAGCTTGGGCAGGCCGAACACCGGGGAGCTGTTTTTT	CASSLGRPNTGELFF	NA	once	TRBV5-1	TRBJ2-2
TGTGCCAGCTCACCAGCGGACAGGGGTTACACCTTC	CASSPADRGYTF	TRBD1	NA	TRBV18	TRBJ1-2
TGCGCCAGCAGCCAAGAAGGTACAGGGAGTCAGCCCCAGCATTTT	CASSQEGTGSQPQHF	NA	NA	TRBV4-1	TRBJ1-5
TGTGCCAGCAGCTTAGGCCCGGAGGACAGTAACTATGGCTACACCTTC	CASSLGPEDSNYGYTF	NA	NA	TRBV7-8	TRBJ1-2
TGTGCCAGCAGGACAAGACAGGGTGATCTCTACGAGCAGTACTTC	CASRTRQGDLYEQYF	TRBD1	NA	TRBV7-2	TRBJ2-7